The 12 T cell receptor beta chains given below trace back to one sample, sequenced in a study of OX40 agonist ivuxolimab in advanced cancers. Only in-frame clones appear in the TCRdb table, and some are missing; sequencing was by immunoSEQ multiplex PCR. This table has about 87,000 clones, around four fifths appearing once. The sequenced sample was CD4+ or CD8+ T cells sorted from blood, obtained in a trial of the OX40 agonist ivuxolimab. These receptors were taken from an adult with an advanced solid tumor such as melanoma, head and neck, liver or kidney cancer.

The J gene is TRBJ2-3, the V gene TRBV7-2; 8 bases match TRBD1. Germline-derived CDR1 and CDR2 are SGHTA and FQGNSA. After removal of 6 bases from V and 6 bases from J, the junction contained 5 bases not matched to a gene. This CDR3 spans 13 amino acids. The CDR3 is CASSRTGMDTQYF. The CDR3 DNA follows: TGTGCCAGCAGTAGGACAGGGATGGATACGCAGTATTTT.

This clone appeared a single time. The chain uses TRBV7-6 and TRBJ2-7, with 10 positions matching TRBD1. The CDR3 is 15 amino acids. Germline CDR1 SGHVS, CDR2 FNYEAQ. The V segment lost 3 bases and the J segment 7 bases; nucleotides outside the gene matches: 9. This CDR3 is CASSLPGQGRGEQYF. CDR3 DNA sequence: TGTGCCAGCAGCTTGCCGGGACAGGGGAGGGGGGAGCAGTACTTC.

The genes are TRBV18 and TRBJ1-2, with no clear D. CDR1 is KGHSH, CDR2 LQKENI, per germline. The CDR3 is 12 residues long. The ends were cut back, 4 bases at V and 3 bases at J, with 6 bases in the middle. CDR3: CASSQIHYGYTF. CDR3 nucleotide sequence: TGTGCCAGCTCACAAATCCACTATGGCTACACCTTC.

The sample holds a few counts of this clone. V gene TRBV18 combines with J gene TRBJ2-5; no reliable D call. Germline CDR1 reads KGHSH; CDR2 reads LQKENI. There are 14 residues in the CDR3. The V and J ends lost 3 bases and 2 bases respectively, with 10 bases between them. The chain's CDR3 is CASSPLAFQETQYF. CDR3 coding DNA: TGTGCCAGCTCACCGTTAGCTTTTCAAGAGACCCAGTACTTC.

This clone was observed once. J is TRBJ1-3 and V is TRBV9; 9 bases line up with TRBD1. The CDR3 runs 19 residues. CDR1 is SGDLS, CDR2 YYNGEE, per germline. The V segment lost 3 bases and the J segment 3 bases; nucleotides outside the gene matches: 16. The CDR3 DNA sequence: TGTGCCAGCAGCGCCCTCCGGGACAGGGCATCAAACGATGGAAACACCATATATTTT. Translation: CASSALRDRASNDGNTIYF.

This clone appeared many times. The V call is TRBV4-1, the J call TRBJ2-5; TRBD2 agrees at 16 bases. V trimming: 4 bases; J trimming: 5 bases; junction bases outside the gene matches: 7. The V gene's germline CDR1 is MGHRA and CDR2 YSYEKL. The CDR3 has 17 residues. The CDR3 loop is CASSRGTSGGAGETQYF. The CDR3, as DNA: TGCGCCAGCAGCCGCGGGACTAGCGGGGGGGCCGGTGAGACCCAGTACTTC.

This clone has a handful of counts. The CDR3 DNA reads TGTGCCAGCAGTACACCCCGGACAGGGGTTGGTACTGAAGCTTTCTTT. It yields the protein CASSTPRTGVGTEAFF. This chain uses TRBV6-6 with TRBJ1-1; TRBD1 matches at 9 bases. Germline values: CDR1 MNHNY, CDR2 SVGAGI (reference sequence). The CDR3 is 16 residues long. J gave up 5 bases and V 5 bases, and 12 bases lay outside the gene matches.

The chain uses TRBV11-1 and TRBJ2-2; 11 nucleotides line up with TRBD1. CDR1 and CDR2 from the germline V gene are SGHAT and FQDESV (reference sequence). V was clipped by 5 bases and J by 4 bases; unmatched bases: 9. This CDR3 is built from 17 residues. The CDR3 DNA follows: TGTGCCAGCAGCCCCGGTGAGGGGACAGGGGGCACCGGGGAGCTGTTTTTT. It codes for CASSPGEGTGGTGELFF.

The chain employs TRBV18 and TRBJ1-1; D possibly corresponds to TRBD1 (6 bases). Per the germline V gene, CDR1 is KGHSH and CDR2 is LQKENI. V shed 1 base and J shed 6 bases, with 12 bases lying between them. The CDR3 spans 14 residues. The CDR3 region has the DNA TGTGCCAGCTCACCACAGTCAGGGGATGCTGAAGCTTTCTTT. Translated: CASSPQSGDAEAFF.

This clone appeared a few times. The V and J genes are TRBV5-1 and TRBJ1-2; D gene unclear. Germline V gene data show CDR1 as SGHRS and CDR2 as YFSETQ. Trimming left V 2 bases short and J 1 base short, with 9 bases between. This CDR3 is 14 amino acids long. The CDR3 reads CASSFGGNNYGYTF. The CDR3 DNA reads TGCGCCAGCAGCTTCGGTGGGAATAACTATGGCTACACCTTC. Combining the CDR3 with reference TRBV5-1 and TRBJ1-2 gives the whole variable domain KAGVTQTPRYLIKTRGQQVTLSCSPISGHRSVSWYQQTPGQGLQFLFEYFSETQRNKGNFPGRFSGRQFSNSRSEMNVSTLELGDSALYLCASSFGGNNYGYTFGSGTRLTVV.

V gene TRBV5-1 combines with J gene TRBJ2-1, with D tentatively TRBD2 (7 bases). The germline gives CDR1 SGHRS, CDR2 YFSETQ. Between the trimmed V and J ends, which lost 2 bases and 7 bases, there was a span of 13 bases. The CDR3 runs to 14 residues. CDR3 DNA: TGCGCCAGCAGCTTCCGCGGGGGCGAAAATGAGCAGTTCTTC. The encoded protein is CASSFRGGENEQFF.

V gene TRBV7-8 combines with J gene TRBJ2-7; D not certain. In germline, CDR1 is SGHVS, CDR2 FQNEAQ. V lost 2 bases and J 3 bases, leaving 11 bases between the germline ends. The CDR3 has 14 amino acids. In nucleotides, the CDR3 is TGTGCCAGCAGCTTACCCTGGGCAGGCTACGAGCAGTACTTC. Its translation is CASSLPWAGYEQYF.